This T cell receptor (beta chain) was captured by sequencing in a study of blood T cell repertoires in COVID-19. Study overall: Sites across the United States, Italy and Spain contributed samples from acute and convalescent COVID-19. In each case, the material was cDNA or gDNA derived from T cells, B-cell-depleted T cells, or PBMCs.

How the authors handled the data: Amplification with reference gene primers provided the estimates of nucleated cell counts. Clones were read by immunoSEQ multiplex PCR, and TCRdb kept only the in-frame ones, dropping some. The D gene and trimming were derived from the DNA, and the V and J assignments and clone size from that table. The sample shows roughly 60,000 clones, 78% of them seen only once. J lost 6 bases, V lost 2 bases, and 8 bases had no gene match. The CDR3 covers 16 residues. CDR1 MNHNY and CDR2 SVGAGI come from the germline V gene (reference sequence). The gene calls are TRBV6-6 and TRBJ1-5; 9 nucleotides align to TRBD1. The origin of this receptor is a human donor in a cohort sampled during active COVID-19. The sample taken for sequencing was peripheral blood. CDR3 region: CASSYDRGNRGQPQHF. DNA of the CDR3: TGTGCCAGCAGTTACGACAGGGGGAATAGGGGTCAGCCCCAGCATTTT.